These T cell receptor beta chains were read from a single sample in a study of blood T cells in healthy people across ages. MiXCR was run by TCRdb on the 5' RACE reads, yielding one entry per CDR3 protein. The repertoire consists of around 900,000 distinct CDR3 sequences, with just over 50% occurring once and the leading ten covering roughly 23%. The sample was blood. Receptors originate from a woman aged 60 to 75 in good health. Each CDR3 is given with its conserved first and last residue. Clone size is not always given. Where it is, it says once, few, many or a class for expanded clones.

>TRBV28|-|TRBJ2-2
CAITPGGVSTGELFF
>TRBV18|few|TRBJ2-5
CASSRVGPGLAGNQETQYF
>TRBV14|many|TRBJ2-4
CASSQDGRLAKNIQYF
>TRBV20-1|-|TRBJ1-1
CSARRWDRGRNTEAFF
>TRBV7-9|-|TRBJ2-4
CASSLSGQSLAKNIQYF
>TRBV28|-|TRBJ2-3
CAGSLSPGGAFYTQYF
>TRBV3-1|-|TRBJ2-1
CASSPRDFFYSYNEQFF
>TRBV4-3|-|TRBJ1-2
CASSGRGQGALDYGYTF
>TRBV28|-|TRBJ2-5
CASSRTSTRQETQYF
>TRBV4-3|once|-
CAGSQDPGGLAGNIQYF
>TRBV12-3/TRBV12-4|-|TRBJ2-5
CASSFIIGVWETQYF
>TRBV7-2|-|TRBJ2-2
CASSYYRTSNTGELFF
>TRBV27|-|TRBJ2-6
CASSEGDFYSLSGANVLTF
>TRBV29-1|-|TRBJ1-2
CSVATGQGTGGGYTF
>TRBV16|-|TRBJ1-2
CASSQLPMRGTQTYGYTF
>TRBV5-1|-|TRBJ1-1
CAGQGARTEAFF
>TRBV11-2|-|TRBJ2-4
CASSLDRMDNIQYF
>TRBV4-1|few|TRBJ2-5
CASSQVVGETQYF
>TRBV12-3/TRBV12-4|-|TRBJ1-4
CASRGLEEKLFF
>TRBV6-2/TRBV6-3|few|TRBJ2-7
CASSISGSLYEQYF
>TRBV4-2|-|-
CASSHPSGRALYNEQYF
>TRBV13|few|TRBJ1-2
CASSLRTGGAYGYTF
>TRBV27|once|TRBJ1-5
CASSFTPGLNQPQHF
>TRBV15|-|TRBJ2-1
CATSGTTSSYNEQFF
>TRBV4-1|-|TRBJ2-7
CASSQIPGLAVYEQYF
>TRBV29-1|few|TRBJ2-3
CSSGQLISGDTQYF
>TRBV6-2/TRBV6-3|few|TRBJ2-1
CASSYSYGTGLGNEQFF
>TRBV6-1|few|TRBJ2-3
CATQRELYSSTDTQYF
>TRBV4-2|-|TRBJ2-6
CASSVDRSSGANVLTF
>TRBV29-1|few|TRBJ2-4
CSVVNLGLAGGNIQYF
>TRBV6-2/TRBV6-3|many|TRBJ2-7
CASRSGGGGSYEQYF
>TRBV11-2|-|TRBJ2-3
CASRPSGYTQYF
>TRBV4-2|-|TRBJ2-4
CASSQAAGVGDIQYF
>TRBV9|-|TRBJ2-5
CASSVGGSGTQETQYF
>TRBV7-9|-|TRBJ2-1
CASLSGRNSNEQFF
>TRBV7-9|few|TRBJ2-3
CASSPEGVRADTQYF
>TRBV15|-|-
CATSRDLRQGPYEQYF
>TRBV6-6|few|TRBJ2-5
CASSSTLDTSGETQYF
>TRBV7-6|-|TRBJ2-1
CASSSDGMTDNEQFF
>TRBV29-1|few|TRBJ2-1
CSVERGPGYNNEQFF
>TRBV27|-|TRBJ1-5
CASRPGGVGYGNQPQHF
>TRBV20-1|-|TRBJ2-4
CSARLYGSGGQYF
>TRBV6-2/TRBV6-3|few|TRBJ2-1
CASRILPGQGLNEQFF
>TRBV6-6|-|TRBJ2-3
CASRLPAGVTDTQYF
>TRBV20-1|-|TRBJ2-3
CSARVWRLAGQEETDTQYF